What follows are 31 T cell receptor beta chains derived from one specimen sequenced in a study of blood T cell repertoires in COVID-19. The assay was immunoSEQ multiplex PCR, and TCRdb's table has in-frame clones only and misses some. Of approximately 450,000 clones in the sample, 85% to 90% were seen once. Sequenced: PBMCs or T cells enriched from blood (not recorded which). The receptors stem from a man aged 30-40 years who had recovered from COVID-19.

This chain uses TRBV29-1 with TRBJ1-5, with D hard to call. Germline assignment: CDR1 SQVTM and CDR2 ANQGSEA. The length of the CDR3 is 13 residues. Trimming left V 4 bases short and J 0 bases short, with 7 bases between. The CDR3 region has the DNA TGCAGCGTTGGTGAGGATAGCAATCAGCCCCAGCATTTT. This encodes CSVGEDSNQPQHF.

The rearrangement joins TRBV5-4 to TRBJ1-1, with 10 bases aligning to TRBD1. Germline CDR1 reads SGHNT; CDR2 reads YYREEE (reference sequence). J was trimmed by 0 bases and V by 4 bases; bases with no gene match: 3. The CDR3 consists of 15 residues. The CDR3 DNA is TGTGCCAGCAGCCCGGGACAGGGGATGAACACTGAAGCTTTCTTT. It encodes CASSPGQGMNTEAFF.

CDR3 sequence (DNA): TGTGCCAGCAGCTCCTCGACTAGCGGGGACTCCTACGAGCAGTACTTC. Its protein product is CASSSSTSGDSYEQYF. This rearrangement joins TRBV4-2 to TRBJ2-7; the match to TRBD2 covers 11 bases. J lost 0 bases, V lost 5 bases, and 6 bases had no gene match. The CDR3 has 16 amino acids. Germline V gives CDR1 LGHNA, CDR2 YNFKEQ.

The J gene is TRBJ2-5, the V gene TRBV24-1; 7 nucleotides match TRBD1. Germline values: CDR1 KGHDR, CDR2 SFDVKD. The junction had 9 bases not matched to a gene; V was cut back by 4 bases and J by 8 bases. The CDR3 runs to 14 residues. CDR3 DNA: TGTGCCACCAGTGACACTAGACAGGGCAAAACCCAGTACTTC. Its translation: CATSDTRQGKTQYF.

The chain recombines TRBV18 with TRBJ1-2; TRBD1 agrees at 7 bases. Germline V gene data show CDR1 as KGHSH and CDR2 as LQKENI. V shed 3 bases, J shed 10 bases, and the junction held 8 bases outside the gene matches. The CDR3 sequence is 13 residues long. CDR3 region: CASSPSSTGPYTF. The CDR3 bases are TGTGCCAGCTCACCCTCTTCGACAGGGCCCTACACCTTC.

The chain has TRBV19 and TRBJ1-2; 8 nucleotides line up with TRBD1. Germline V lookup: CDR1 LNHDA, CDR2 SQIVND (reference sequence). J was trimmed by 7 bases and V by 6 bases; bases with no gene match: 4. The CDR3 runs to 12 residues. The CDR3 DNA is TGTGCCAGTAGGACAGGGGAGACTGGCTACACCTTC. Protein product: CASRTGETGYTF.

The chain links TRBV5-4 to TRBJ2-3; D might be TRBD2 (6 bases). V was shortened by 2 bases and J by 5 bases, with 9 bases between the two germline ends. The CDR3 is made up of 13 amino acids. CDR1 and CDR2 from the germline V gene are SGHNT and YYREEE (reference sequence). CDR3 loop: CASSFTGLDTQYF. As DNA, the CDR3 is TGTGCCAGCAGCTTCACGGGACTAGATACGCAGTATTTT. The full variable domain, its missing parts supplied by reference TRBV5-4 and TRBJ2-3, is ETGVTQSPTHLIKTRGQQVTLRCSSQSGHNTVSWYQQALGQGPQFIFQYYREEENGRGNFPPRFSGLQFPNYSSELNVNALELDDSALYLCASSFTGLDTQYFGPGTRLTVL.

The genes are TRBV5-1 and TRBJ2-1; 8 bases are a match to TRBD1. V shed 4 bases and J 0 bases; nucleotides not matched to a gene: 6. Germline V gene lookup returns CDR1 SGHRS and CDR2 YFSETQ. This CDR3 is 16 amino acids long. The CDR3 protein is CASSPTGDNSYNEQFF. The CDR3 DNA follows: TGCGCCAGCAGCCCGACAGGGGATAACTCCTACAATGAGCAGTTCTTC.

The rearrangement uses TRBV19 and TRBJ2-7, with 11 bases identical to TRBD2. After removal of 3 bases from V and 4 bases from J, the junction contained 14 bases not matched to a gene. Germline-derived CDR1 and CDR2 are LNHDA and SQIVND (reference sequence). The CDR3 consists of 18 residues. The CDR3 spells CASSIIGSGTSGSYEQYF. The CDR3 DNA reads TGTGCCAGTAGTATCATAGGAAGTGGAACTAGCGGGAGTTACGAGCAGTACTTC. The full variable domain, completed using reference TRBV19 and TRBJ2-7, is DGGITQSPKYLFRKEGQNVTLSCEQNLNHDAMYWYRQDPGQGLRLIYYSQIVNDFQKGDIAEGYSVSREKKESFPLTVTSAQKNPTAFYLCASSIIGSGTSGSYEQYFGPGTRLTVT.

V gene TRBV18 combines with J gene TRBJ1-3; the match to TRBD1 covers 8 bases. The CDR3 has 18 residues. V dropped 2 bases and J dropped 1; count of bases not matched to a gene: 10. Germline-derived CDR1 and CDR2 are KGHSH and LQKENI. CDR3 DNA: TGTGCCAGCTCACCAATCGCGACAGGGGAATTATCTGGAAACACCATATATTTT. It translates to CASSPIATGELSGNTIYF.

The chain uses TRBV7-8 and TRBJ2-1; a weak D match, TRBD2 (6 bases). Germline lookup yields CDR1 SGHVS and CDR2 FQNEAQ. CDR3 length: 16 amino acids. V shed 3 bases and J shed 1 base, with 13 bases lying between them. This chain's CDR3 is CASSLPPGLSYNEQFF. CDR3 bases: TGTGCCAGCAGCTTGCCTCCGGGACTTTCCTACAATGAGCAGTTCTTC.

V and J are TRBV28 and TRBJ1-2, with TRBD1 as a possible D gene (6 bases). V was clipped by 3 bases and J by 0 bases, with 14 bases between them. The CDR3 is 16 amino acids. Per germline, CDR1 MDHEN and CDR2 SYDVKM. For the CDR3, the DNA is TGTGCCAGCAGTTTCGGCAGGGGCTTAGCTAACTATGGCTACACCTTC. Its translation is CASSFGRGLANYGYTF.

The chain has TRBV24-1 and TRBJ2-1, with 11 bases that match TRBD1. J gave up 8 bases and V 4 bases, and 6 bases lay outside the gene matches. Germline-derived CDR1 and CDR2 are KGHDR and SFDVKD. The CDR3 contains 15 residues. CDR3: CATSDIGQGADEQFF. In nucleotides, the CDR3 is TGTGCCACCAGTGACATAGGACAGGGGGCAGATGAGCAGTTCTTC.

This rearrangement joins TRBV24-1 to TRBJ2-1, with 8 bases that match TRBD2. The CDR3 consists of 15 residues. Germline-derived CDR1 and CDR2 are KGHDR and SFDVKD. J gave up 6 bases and V 1 base, and 4 bases lay outside the gene matches. CDR3 residues: CATSDFRLAGNEQFF. The CDR3 nucleotides read TGTGCCACCAGTGATTTTCGGCTAGCGGGCAATGAGCAGTTCTTC.

The chain combines TRBV6-1 with TRBJ1-4, with 9 bases that match TRBD1. The trim removed 2 bases at V and 10 bases at J, leaving 11 bases unmatched. Germline CDR1 and CDR2: MNHNS and SASEGT. This CDR3 spans 16 amino acids. The DNA of the CDR3 is TGTGCCAGCAGTGAACCCCGGGACAGGGCGGGGGGAAAACTGTTTTTT. Translated, it gives CASSEPRDRAGGKLFF.

Note on this clone: A read error may account for a junction end that differs from germline. The rearrangement joins TRBV5-8 to TRBJ2-5; 7 nucleotides agree with TRBD2. This CDR3 contains 13 residues. The germline CDR1 and CDR2 sequences are SGHTS and YDEGEE. The CDR3 DNA is TGTGCCAGCAGCTCGACTAGCCAACAGACCCAGTACTTC. As protein: CASSSTSQQTQYF.

This clone was recorded once. The rearrangement uses TRBV6-5 and TRBJ2-7; D perhaps matches TRBD2 (5 bases). Trimming removed 0 bases from V and 1 base from J, with 10 bases in between. CDR3 length: 15 amino acids. Looked up from germline, CDR1 is MNHEY and CDR2 is SVGAGI. DNA of the CDR3: TGTGCCAGCAGTTACTCCGCCAGCGGATCCTACGAGCAGTACTTC. Translation: CASSYSASGSYEQYF.

The V call is TRBV5-4, the J call TRBJ1-6, with 9 bases matching TRBD1. CDR3 length: 13 amino acids. The V gene's germline CDR1 is SGHNT and CDR2 YYREEE (reference sequence). V was pared by 3 bases and J by 16 bases, with 8 bases of the junction left unmatched. Here the CDR3 reads CASSSDRGTLLHF. The CDR3, as DNA: TGTGCCAGCAGCTCCGACAGGGGGACTTTACTCCACTTT.

This clone was recorded only once. The chain employs TRBV5-8 and TRBJ2-1; 8 bases align to TRBD2. The germline V gene encodes CDR1 SGHTS and CDR2 YDEGEE. V shed 8 bases and J 3 bases; nucleotides not matched to a gene: 10. The CDR3 runs 15 residues. The DNA of the CDR3 is TGTGCCAGTACCCAACTTAGCGGGATCTACAATGAGCAGTTCTTC. This encodes CASTQLSGIYNEQFF. The full variable domain, with the rest looked up from reference TRBV5-8 and TRBJ2-1, is EAGVTQSPTHLIKTRGQQATLRCSPISGHTSVYWYQQALGLGLQFLLWYDEGEERNRGNFPPRFSGRQFPNYSSELNVNALELEDSALYLCASTQLSGIYNEQFFGPGTRLTVL.

V is TRBV5-1 and J is TRBJ1-2, with a weak D call TRBD1 (6 bases). The germline V gene encodes CDR1 SGHRS and CDR2 YFSETQ. The CDR3 sequence is 14 residues long. V lost 0 bases, J lost 2 bases, and 8 bases lay in between. CDR3 residues: CASSLEGQNYGYTF. As DNA, the CDR3 is TGCGCCAGCAGCTTGGAGGGACAAAACTATGGCTACACCTTC.

The chain carries TRBV10-1 and TRBJ2-1; TRBD1 matches 7 bases. With 4 bases clipped from V and 14 bases from J, the junction kept 5 bases outside the gene matches. The germline V gene has CDR1 WNHNN and CDR2 SYGVQD (reference sequence). CDR3 size: 11 residues. In nucleotides, the CDR3 is TGCGCCAGCAGTGTGGGGGACAGTAAGTTCTTC. It specifies CASSVGDSKFF.

The chain links TRBV6-4 to TRBJ1-2; TRBD1 might be the D (6 bases). The CDR3 runs 12 residues. The V gene's germline CDR1 is MRHNA and CDR2 SNTAGT. V was clipped by 2 bases and J by 8 bases, with 9 bases between them. The CDR3 is CASSDQGRGYTF. The CDR3 DNA sequence: TGTGCCAGCAGTGACCAGGGGCGAGGCTACACCTTC.

In regard to this clone: This sample includes further DNA sequences coding for the same CDR3. CDR3 in amino acids: CAWSVGPGAFF. The CDR3, as DNA: TGTGCCTGGAGTGTTGGCCCCGGGGCTTTCTTT. The chain links TRBV30 to TRBJ1-1; D gene unclear. The ends were cut back, 0 bases at V and 11 bases at J, with 10 bases in the middle. This CDR3 has 11 amino acids. Germline CDR1 reads GTSNPN; CDR2 reads SVGIG (reference sequence).

The chain carries TRBV19 and TRBJ2-7; 10 bases match TRBD2. This CDR3 spans 14 amino acids. J lost 5 bases, V lost 2 bases, and 3 bases had no gene match. Germline-derived CDR1 and CDR2 are LNHDA and SQIVND (reference sequence). The CDR3 here is CASSIRLAGDEQYF. DNA of the CDR3: TGTGCCAGTAGTATACGTCTAGCGGGAGACGAGCAGTACTTC.

V and J are TRBV14 and TRBJ2-7, with TRBD1 as a possible D gene (5 bases). The V end was cut by 4 bases, the J end by 5 bases, with 24 bases between. Germline V gives CDR1 SGHDN, CDR2 FVKESK. The CDR3 sequence is 17 residues long. The CDR3 loop is CASSPRFRTLVIDEQYF. The CDR3 DNA reads TGTGCCAGCAGCCCCCGCTTCCGGACACTGGTTATTGACGAGCAGTACTTC.

In regard to this clone: Its ends do not fully match the called genes, so a read error is possible. V is TRBV12-5 and J is TRBJ1-1, with 9 bases aligning to TRBD1. The CDR3 length is 16 residues. CDR1 LGHNT and CDR2 FRNRAP come from the germline V gene. The CDR3 DNA reads as TGTGCTAGTGGTTTGGCCCCCGGGACAGGGAACGCTGAAGCTTTCTTT. This codes for CASGLAPGTGNAEAFF. Full variable domain (outside the CDR3, taken from reference TRBV12-5 and TRBJ1-1): DARVTQTPRHKVTEMGQEVTMRCQPILGHNTVFWYRQTMMQGLELLAYFRNRAPLDDSGMPKDRFSAEMPDATLATLKIQPSEPRDSAVYFCASGLAPGTGNAEAFFGQGTRLTVV.

The chain links TRBV7-9 to TRBJ1-2, with 7 bases aligning to TRBD1. From germline, CDR1 is SEHNR and CDR2 FQNEAQ (reference sequence). V dropped 7 bases and J dropped 0; count of bases not matched to a gene: 14. The CDR3 is 17 amino acids. The CDR3 region is CASTRGGQTTSNYGYTF. CDR3 sequence (DNA): TGTGCCAGCACCCGGGGGGGACAGACCACGTCTAACTATGGCTACACCTTC.

The CDR3 sequence is CASSEGQGTGYTF. CDR3 in DNA: TGCGCCAGCAGCGAAGGACAGGGTACAGGCTACACCTTC. The chain employs TRBV5-1 and TRBJ1-2; TRBD1 agrees at 8 bases. Germline-derived CDR1 and CDR2 are SGHRS and YFSETQ. V trimming: 4 bases; J trimming: 8 bases; junction bases outside the gene matches: 7. There are 13 residues in the CDR3.

This sequence joins TRBV28 and TRBJ1-5; D not resolved. The germline gives CDR1 MDHEN, CDR2 SYDVKM. The CDR3 length is 15 residues. V lost 5 bases, J lost 0 bases, and 11 bases lay in between. CDR3 loop: CASSLPTYSNQPQHF. The CDR3 DNA sequence: TGTGCCAGCAGTCTCCCTACTTATAGCAATCAGCCCCAGCATTTT.

The rearrangement links TRBV6-4 to TRBJ1-6; the D is unclear. CDR1 MRHNA and CDR2 SNTAGT come from the germline V gene. Trimming took off 6 bases at V and 7 bases at J, with 10 bases between the two ends. The length of the CDR3 is 13 residues. The CDR3 here is CASRGLMNSPLHF. CDR3 nucleotides: TGTGCCAGCAGAGGACTGATGAATTCACCCCTCCACTTT.

V and J are TRBV20-1 and TRBJ2-7; 11 bases line up with TRBD2. CDR3 size: 15 residues. The V and J ends lost 3 bases and 4 bases, in that order; junction bases with no gene match: 8. Per the germline V gene, CDR1 is DFQATT and CDR2 is SNEGSKA (reference sequence). The DNA for the CDR3 is TGCAGTGCTAGTCTTTTTGGGACTAGCGGATACGAGCAGTACTTC. Encoded protein: CSASLFGTSGYEQYF.